These 8 T cell receptor beta chains were sequenced from one sample in a study of cytomegalovirus exposure and HLA in healthy donors. The primer mix had 60 Vbeta and 13 Jbeta primers. Measured with immunoSEQ multiplex PCR; TCRdb has only the in-frame clones, and not every one. The repertoire table contains over 200,000 clones. The sequenced sample was PBMCs. The receptors originated from a woman aged 25 to 39 in good health and CMV-seropositive.

V usage is TRBV7-2 and J usage is TRBJ2-3; 10 bases are a match to TRBD2. The CDR3 totals 16 residues. Losses at the gene ends were 4 bases for V and 0 bases for J; bases not matched to a gene: 4. CDR1 is SGHTA and CDR2 is FQGNSA in the germline V gene. The CDR3 DNA sequence: TGTGCCAGCAGCTGGGGACTAGCGAGGAGCACAGATACGCAGTATTTT. Amino acids: CASSWGLARSTDTQYF.

V and J are TRBV4-1 and TRBJ2-7; tentatively, D is TRBD2 (6 bases). CDR3 length: 15 amino acids. Germline V gene data show CDR1 as MGHRA and CDR2 as YSYEKL. Trimming took 1 base from V and 7 from J, leaving 17 bases between them. This chain's CDR3 is CASSQARGGADEQYF. The CDR3, as DNA: TGCGCCAGCAGCCAAGCGCGGGGAGGAGCGGATGAGCAGTACTTC.

The rearrangement joins TRBV2 to TRBJ2-1, with 10 bases aligning to TRBD2. CDR1 and CDR2 (germline): SNHLY, FYNNEI. V was clipped by 1 base and J by 0 bases; unmatched bases: 0. This CDR3 contains 16 residues. The CDR3 coding sequence is TGTGCCAGCAGTGAAGGGACTAGCGGCTCCTACAATGAGCAGTTCTTC. Translating it yields CASSEGTSGSYNEQFF.

The chain has TRBV2 and TRBJ2-7; 8 nucleotides match TRBD2. The CDR3 runs to 14 residues. CDR1 and CDR2 from the germline V gene are SNHLY and FYNNEI. With V trimmed by 6 bases and J by 2 bases, 6 bases remained unmatched. The DNA of the CDR3 is TGTGCCAGCAGGGATACTAGCGGCGCCTACGAGCAGTACTTC. Amino acids: CASRDTSGAYEQYF.

The genes are TRBV27 and TRBJ2-2; D perhaps matches TRBD1 (5 bases). CDR3 length: 14 amino acids. V was shortened by 3 bases and J by 3 bases, with 8 bases between the two germline ends. Germline CDR1 is MNHEY and CDR2 is SMNVEV (reference sequence). The CDR3 is CASSFDSHTGELFF. The DNA of the CDR3 is TGTGCCAGCAGTTTTGACAGCCACACCGGGGAGCTGTTTTTT.

V and J are TRBV7-7 and TRBJ2-5; a weak D match, TRBD2 (5 bases). The CDR3 has 15 residues. V was cut by 5 bases and J by 5 bases, with 18 bases left in between. Germline loops: CDR1 SSHAT, CDR2 FNYEAQ (reference sequence). CDR3 DNA sequence: TGTGCCAGCAGCCCCCGACGGACTCCCACGGAGACCCAGTACTTC. Translation gives CASSPRRTPTETQYF.

The rearrangement joins TRBV4-3 to TRBJ2-3, with TRBD2 matching 8 bases. Trimming removed 2 bases from V and 6 bases from J; junction bases left unmatched: 1. This CDR3 comprises 13 residues. Germline V gene sequence: CDR1 LGHNA, CDR2 YSLEER. As DNA, the CDR3 is TGCGCCAGCAGCCAACGGGGGGGCGATACGCAGTATTTT. It encodes CASSQRGGDTQYF.

The chain combines TRBV7-2 with TRBJ1-2, with TRBD1 matching 8 bases. The CDR3 totals 14 residues. Per germline, CDR1 SGHTA and CDR2 FQGNSA. J gave up 8 bases and V 1 base, and 6 bases lay outside the gene matches. For the CDR3, the DNA is TGTGCCAGCAGCTTAGGGCAGGGGGCGCAAGGCTACACCTTC. This translates into CASSLGQGAQGYTF. The complete variable domain, with remaining parts taken from reference TRBV7-2 and TRBJ1-2, reads GAGVSQSPSNKVTEKGKDVELRCDPISGHTALYWYRQSLGQGLEFLIYFQGNSAPDKSGLPSDRFSAERTGGSVSTLTIQRTQQEDSAVYLCASSLGQGAQGYTFGSGTRLTVV.